This passage covers 9 T cell receptor beta chains from one sample sequenced in a study of OX40 agonist ivuxolimab in advanced cancers. This table comes from immunoSEQ multiplex PCR, and its TCRdb copy is limited to in-frame clones, with some not included. The table lists 77,000 or so clones, 84% of them singletons, with roughly 0.48% in the top ten. Sequencing used CD4+ or CD8+ T cells sorted from blood, obtained in a trial of the OX40 agonist ivuxolimab. The receptors stem from an adult with an advanced solid tumor such as melanoma, head and neck, liver or kidney cancer.

This clone turned up a few times. This rearrangement joins TRBV28 to TRBJ1-3; 9 nucleotides match TRBD1. After removal of 5 bases from V and 6 bases from J, the junction contained 14 bases not matched to a gene. CDR3 size: 17 residues. Germline V gene data show CDR1 as MDHEN and CDR2 as SYDVKM. The CDR3 protein is CASSPTHPGTGTNTIYF. The CDR3 DNA sequence: TGTGCCAGCAGTCCAACCCACCCCGGGACAGGGACAAACACCATATATTTT.

This rearrangement joins TRBV4-3 to TRBJ2-2, with D uncertain. V shed 5 bases and J shed 4 bases, with 11 bases lying between them. This CDR3 region has 14 residues. CDR1 and CDR2 (germline): LGHNA, YSLEER. This chain's CDR3 is CASSSQTFTGELFF. The CDR3 DNA follows: TGCGCCAGCAGCTCTCAGACGTTCACCGGGGAGCTGTTTTTT.

The chain links TRBV19 to TRBJ2-1, with 9 positions matching TRBD2. The CDR3 is 17 amino acids. Germline CDR1 LNHDA, CDR2 SQIVND (reference sequence). Trimming at V came to 6 bases and at J to 0 bases, leaving 9 bases not matched to a gene. CDR3 residues: CASSNMGAGGSYNEQFF. CDR3 coding DNA: TGTGCCAGTAGCAACATGGGAGCGGGAGGCTCCTACAATGAGCAGTTCTTC.

The rearrangement uses TRBV4-3 and TRBJ2-2; TRBD2 might be the D (6 bases). The germline CDR1 and CDR2 sequences are LGHNA and YSLEER. V lost 0 bases and J lost 3, with 17 bases in between. CDR3 size: 18 residues. DNA for the CDR3: TGCGCCAGCAGCCAAGAGGCTCCCGGGAGCACTCACACCGGGGAGCTGTTTTTT. This sequence encodes CASSQEAPGSTHTGELFF.

This clone appeared a single time. J is TRBJ1-1 and V is TRBV5-4, with D perhaps TRBD1 (5 bases). Germline V CDR1 and CDR2: SGHNT, YYREEE (reference sequence). Trimming stripped 4 bases from V and 4 bases from J, with 23 bases between. This CDR3 has 17 amino acids. The CDR3 nucleotides read TGTGCCAGCAGCCCCCAAAGGGGAGGGGTGAAGGGCACTGAAGCTTTCTTT. Protein product: CASSPQRGGVKGTEAFF.

This clone was counted between two and nine times. The genes are TRBV28 and TRBJ1-5; TRBD1 is a possible D gene (5 bases). The germline V gene encodes CDR1 MDHEN and CDR2 SYDVKM. Trimming removed 10 bases at V and 7 bases at J, with 29 bases between. This CDR3 is built from 17 residues. The CDR3 sequence is CATTATGTRTKGQPQHF. The CDR3 DNA reads as TGTGCCACCACAGCGACCGGGACTCGAACTAAGGGGCAGCCCCAGCATTTT.

The chain links TRBV5-8 to TRBJ1-4; possibly TRBD1 for D (6 bases). The ends were cut back, 4 bases at V and 5 bases at J, with 12 bases in the middle. Germline CDR1 SGHTS, CDR2 YDEGEE. The CDR3 contains 14 residues. The DNA for the CDR3 is TGTGCCAGCAGCCACGGGGGGCGAAATGAAAAACTGTTTTTT. This sequence encodes CASSHGGRNEKLFF.

V gene TRBV29-1 combines with J gene TRBJ2-5; 7 bases agree with TRBD2. V shed 6 bases and J 0 bases; nucleotides not matched to a gene: 25. Per the germline V gene, CDR1 is SQVTM and CDR2 is ANQGSEA. The CDR3 sequence is 20 residues long. The CDR3 region is CSVLGVGLAEAGRYQETQYF. The CDR3 region has the DNA TGCAGCGTCCTAGGCGTAGGGCTAGCTGAAGCCGGGAGGTACCAAGAGACCCAGTACTTC.

This clone came up a few times. J is TRBJ1-2 and V is TRBV5-4, with a weak D call TRBD1 (5 bases). The CDR3 covers 14 residues. Trimming cost V 4 bases and J 4 bases, with 14 bases left between them. Germline lookup yields CDR1 SGHNT and CDR2 YYREEE (reference sequence). The CDR3 sequence: CASSEGSRGYGYTF. CDR3 in DNA: TGTGCCAGCAGCGAGGGGAGTAGGGGCTATGGCTACACCTTC. The variable domain in full, with the rest retrieved from reference TRBV5-4 and TRBJ1-2, is ETGVTQSPTHLIKTRGQQVTLRCSSQSGHNTVSWYQQALGQGPQFIFQYYREEENGRGNFPPRFSGLQFPNYSSELNVNALELDDSALYLCASSEGSRGYGYTFGSGTRLTVV.